This T cell receptor (beta chain) was obtained from a study of blood T cell repertoires in COVID-19. Using immunoSEQ multiplex PCR, the repertoire was profiled, and TCRdb retains in-frame clones only, with some absent. In the table there are a few hundred thousand clones, 82% of which are singletons. Per germline, CDR1 MNHEY and CDR2 SMNVEV (reference sequence). The V gene lost 0 bases and the J gene lost 8 bases, with 10 bases spanning the gap. This CDR3 has 13 residues. Assignment of participants to cohorts was predicated upon participant-reported clinical history. This clone was observed at least ten times.

The sequence was collected from a man aged 35-49 years who had been exposed to COVID-19. Material for sequencing was PBMCs or T cells enriched from blood (not recorded which). The V and J genes are TRBV27 and TRBJ1-2; D gene ambiguous. The CDR3 spells CASSLSYPGGYTF. Written as DNA, the CDR3 is TGTGCCAGCAGTTTATCGTACCCGGGAGGCTACACCTTC.